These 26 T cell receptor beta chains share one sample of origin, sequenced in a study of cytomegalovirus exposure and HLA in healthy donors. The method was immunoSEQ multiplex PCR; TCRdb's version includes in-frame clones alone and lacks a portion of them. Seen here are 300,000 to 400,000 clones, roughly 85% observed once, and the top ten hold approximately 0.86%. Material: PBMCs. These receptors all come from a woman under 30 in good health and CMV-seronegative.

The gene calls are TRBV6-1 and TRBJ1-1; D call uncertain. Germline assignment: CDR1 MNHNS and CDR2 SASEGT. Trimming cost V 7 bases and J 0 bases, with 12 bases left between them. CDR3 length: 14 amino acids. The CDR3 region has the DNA TGTGCCAGCAATTTGGCGGCCATGAACACTGAAGCTTTCTTT. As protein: CASNLAAMNTEAFF.

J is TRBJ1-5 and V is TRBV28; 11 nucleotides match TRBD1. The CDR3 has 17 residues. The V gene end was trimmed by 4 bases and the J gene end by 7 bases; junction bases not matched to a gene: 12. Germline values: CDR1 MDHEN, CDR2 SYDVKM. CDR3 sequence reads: CASSSPAGTGGRQPQHF. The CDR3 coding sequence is TGTGCCAGCAGTTCCCCCGCCGGGACAGGGGGTCGCCAGCCCCAGCATTTT.

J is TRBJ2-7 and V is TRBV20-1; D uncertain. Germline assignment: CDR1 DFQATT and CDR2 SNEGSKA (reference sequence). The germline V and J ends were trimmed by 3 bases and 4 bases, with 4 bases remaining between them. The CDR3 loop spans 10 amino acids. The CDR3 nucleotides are TGCAGTGCTAGCCCTTACGAGCAGTACTTC. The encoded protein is CSASPYEQYF.

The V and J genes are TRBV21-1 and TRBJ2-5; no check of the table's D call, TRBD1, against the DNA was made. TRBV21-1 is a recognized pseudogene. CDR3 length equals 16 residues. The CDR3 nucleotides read TGTGCCAGCAGACGACTCCCGTCGGGACAGCAAGAGACCCAGTACTTC. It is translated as CASRRLPSGQQETQYF.

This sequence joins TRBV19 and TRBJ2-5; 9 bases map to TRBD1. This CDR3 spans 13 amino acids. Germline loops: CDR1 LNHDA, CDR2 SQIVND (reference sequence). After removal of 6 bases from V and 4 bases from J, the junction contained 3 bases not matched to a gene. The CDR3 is CASRGQGLETQYF. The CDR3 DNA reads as TGTGCCAGTAGGGGACAGGGACTAGAGACCCAGTACTTC.

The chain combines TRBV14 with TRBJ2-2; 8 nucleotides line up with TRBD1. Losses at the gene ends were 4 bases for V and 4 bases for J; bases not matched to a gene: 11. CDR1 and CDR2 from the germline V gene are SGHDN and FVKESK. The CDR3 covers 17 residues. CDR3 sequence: CASSPPGQVGITGELFF. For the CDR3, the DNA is TGTGCCAGCAGCCCACCGGGACAGGTTGGGATCACCGGGGAGCTGTTTTTT.

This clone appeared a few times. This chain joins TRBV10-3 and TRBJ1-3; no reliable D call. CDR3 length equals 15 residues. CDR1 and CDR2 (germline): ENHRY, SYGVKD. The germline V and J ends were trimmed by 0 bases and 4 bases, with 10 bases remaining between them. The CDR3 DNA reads TGTGCCATCAGTGAGTCTCACGAGGGAGGAAACACCATATATTTT. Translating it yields CAISESHEGGNTIYF.

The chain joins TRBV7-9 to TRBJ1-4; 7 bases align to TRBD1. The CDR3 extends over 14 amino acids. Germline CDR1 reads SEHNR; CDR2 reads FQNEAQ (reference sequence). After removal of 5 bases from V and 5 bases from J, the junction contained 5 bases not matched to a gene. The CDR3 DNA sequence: TGTGCCAGCAGCCCGGGACAGAGGAATGAAAAACTGTTTTTT. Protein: CASSPGQRNEKLFF.

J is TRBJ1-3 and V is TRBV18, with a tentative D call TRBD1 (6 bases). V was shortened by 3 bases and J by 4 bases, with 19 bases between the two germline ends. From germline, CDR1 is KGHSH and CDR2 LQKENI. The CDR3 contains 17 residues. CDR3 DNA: TGTGCCAGCTCACCTTTTTTATCGGGGACACCCGGAAACACCATATATTTT. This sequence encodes CASSPFLSGTPGNTIYF.

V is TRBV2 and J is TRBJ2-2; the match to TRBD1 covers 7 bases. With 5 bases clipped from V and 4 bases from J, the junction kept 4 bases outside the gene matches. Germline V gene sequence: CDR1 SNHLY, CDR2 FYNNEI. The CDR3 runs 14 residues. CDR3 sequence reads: CASSRQGPTGELFF. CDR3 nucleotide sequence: TGTGCCAGCAGTAGACAGGGACCCACCGGGGAGCTGTTTTTT.

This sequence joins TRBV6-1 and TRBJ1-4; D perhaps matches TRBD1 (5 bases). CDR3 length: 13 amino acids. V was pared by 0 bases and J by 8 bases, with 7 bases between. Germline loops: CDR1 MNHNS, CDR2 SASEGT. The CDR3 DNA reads TGTGCCAGCAGTGAAGCGCGGGGGGAAAAACTGTTTTTT. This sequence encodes CASSEARGEKLFF.

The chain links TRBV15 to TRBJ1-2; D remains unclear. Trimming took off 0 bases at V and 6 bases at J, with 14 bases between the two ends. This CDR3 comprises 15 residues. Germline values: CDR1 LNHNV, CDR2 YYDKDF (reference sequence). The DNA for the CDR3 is TGTGCCACCAGCAGAGACTTATCGAGGTGGGATGGCTACACCTTC. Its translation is CATSRDLSRWDGYTF.

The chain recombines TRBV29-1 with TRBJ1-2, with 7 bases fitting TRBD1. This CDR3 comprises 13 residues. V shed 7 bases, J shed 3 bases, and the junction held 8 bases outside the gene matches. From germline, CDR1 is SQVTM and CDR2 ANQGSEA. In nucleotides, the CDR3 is TGCAGCGCGTTAGGGACAGACTACTATGGCTACACCTTC. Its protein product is CSALGTDYYGYTF.

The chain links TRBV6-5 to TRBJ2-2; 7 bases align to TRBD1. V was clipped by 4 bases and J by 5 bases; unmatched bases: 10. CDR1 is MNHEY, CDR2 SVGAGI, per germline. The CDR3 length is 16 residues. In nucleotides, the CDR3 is TGTGCCAGCAGTTTTCCGACAGGGCGGAGAACCGGGGAGCTGTTTTTT. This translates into CASSFPTGRRTGELFF.

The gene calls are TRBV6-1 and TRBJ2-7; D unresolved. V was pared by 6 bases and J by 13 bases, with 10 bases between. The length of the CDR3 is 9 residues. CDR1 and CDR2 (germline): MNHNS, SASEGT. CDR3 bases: TGTGCCAGCAGGGGCAGTCCATACGTC. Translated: CASRGSPYV.

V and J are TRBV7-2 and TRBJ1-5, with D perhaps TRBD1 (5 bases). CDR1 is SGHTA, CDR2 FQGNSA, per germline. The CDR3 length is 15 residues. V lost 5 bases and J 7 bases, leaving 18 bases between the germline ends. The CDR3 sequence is CASSRSNRFGQPQHF. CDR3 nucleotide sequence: TGTGCCAGCAGCCGATCAAACAGGTTCGGGCAGCCCCAGCATTTT.

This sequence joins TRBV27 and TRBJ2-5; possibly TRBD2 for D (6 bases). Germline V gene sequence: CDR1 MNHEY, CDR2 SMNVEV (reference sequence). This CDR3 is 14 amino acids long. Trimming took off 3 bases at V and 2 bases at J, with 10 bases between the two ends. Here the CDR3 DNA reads TGTGCCAGCAGTTTTGGGCGGGATCAAGAGACCCAGTACTTC. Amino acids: CASSFGRDQETQYF.

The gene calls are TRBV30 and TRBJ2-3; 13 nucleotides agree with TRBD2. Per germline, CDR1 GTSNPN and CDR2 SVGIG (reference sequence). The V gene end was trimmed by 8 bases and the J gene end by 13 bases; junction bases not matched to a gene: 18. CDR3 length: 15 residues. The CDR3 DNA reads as TGTGCCCGGGGGGCACTAGCGGGGGGGTCAAGCTCCAAGTATTTT. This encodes CARGALAGGSSSKYF.

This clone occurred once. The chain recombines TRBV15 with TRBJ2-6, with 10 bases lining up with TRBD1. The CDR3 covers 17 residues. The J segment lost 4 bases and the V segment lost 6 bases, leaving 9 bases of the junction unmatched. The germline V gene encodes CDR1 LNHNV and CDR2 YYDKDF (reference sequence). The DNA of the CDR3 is TGTGCCACCAGTCACCGGACAGGGGGGTCCGGGGCCAACGTCCTGACTTTC. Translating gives CATSHRTGGSGANVLTF. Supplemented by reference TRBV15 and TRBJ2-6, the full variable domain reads DAMVIQNPRYQVTQFGKPVTLSCSQTLNHNVMYWYQQKSSQAPKLLFHYYDKDFNNEADTPDNFQSRRPNTSFCFLDIRSPGLGDTAMYLCATSHRTGGSGANVLTFGAGSRLTVL.

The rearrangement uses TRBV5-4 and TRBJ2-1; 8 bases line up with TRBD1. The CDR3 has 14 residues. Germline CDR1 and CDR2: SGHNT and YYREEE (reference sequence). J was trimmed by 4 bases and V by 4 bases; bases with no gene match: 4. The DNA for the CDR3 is TGTGCCAGCAGCCTCGGACAGGGATACAATGAGCAGTTCTTC. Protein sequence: CASSLGQGYNEQFF. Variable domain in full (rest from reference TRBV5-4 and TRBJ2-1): ETGVTQSPTHLIKTRGQQVTLRCSSQSGHNTVSWYQQALGQGPQFIFQYYREEENGRGNFPPRFSGLQFPNYSSELNVNALELDDSALYLCASSLGQGYNEQFFGPGTRLTVL.

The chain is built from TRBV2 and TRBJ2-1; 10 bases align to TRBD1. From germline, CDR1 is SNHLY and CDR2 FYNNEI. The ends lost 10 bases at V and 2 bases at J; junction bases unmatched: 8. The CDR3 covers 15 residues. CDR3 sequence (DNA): TGTGCCACCCCCGCCGGGACAGGGGCCTACAATGAGCAGTTCTTC. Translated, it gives CATPAGTGAYNEQFF.

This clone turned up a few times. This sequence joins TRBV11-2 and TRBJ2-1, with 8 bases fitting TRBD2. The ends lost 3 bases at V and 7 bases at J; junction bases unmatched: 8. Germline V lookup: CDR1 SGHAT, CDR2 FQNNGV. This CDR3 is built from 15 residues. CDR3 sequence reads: CASSFRRGGLNEQFF. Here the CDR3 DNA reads TGTGCCAGCAGCTTCCGTCGGGGGGGTTTGAATGAGCAGTTCTTC.

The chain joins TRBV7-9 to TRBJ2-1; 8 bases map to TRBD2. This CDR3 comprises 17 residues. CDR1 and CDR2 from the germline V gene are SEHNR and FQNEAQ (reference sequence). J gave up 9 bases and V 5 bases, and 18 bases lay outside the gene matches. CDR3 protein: CASSLPHGRVAEGEQFF. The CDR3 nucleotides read TGTGCCAGCAGCCTCCCCCACGGGAGGGTCGCCGAGGGTGAGCAGTTCTTC. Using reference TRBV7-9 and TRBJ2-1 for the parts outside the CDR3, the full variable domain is DTGVSQNPRHKITKRGQNVTFRCDPISEHNRLYWYRQTLGQGPEFLTYFQNEAQLEKSRLLSDRFSAERPKGSFSTLEIQRTEQGDSAMYLCASSLPHGRVAEGEQFFGPGTRLTVL.

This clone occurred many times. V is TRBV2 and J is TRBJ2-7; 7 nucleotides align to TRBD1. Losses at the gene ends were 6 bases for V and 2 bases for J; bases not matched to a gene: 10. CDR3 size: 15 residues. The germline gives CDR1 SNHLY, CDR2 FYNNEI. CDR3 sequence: CASRVSTGATYEQYF. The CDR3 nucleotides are TGTGCCAGCAGGGTCAGTACAGGGGCGACCTACGAGCAGTACTTC.

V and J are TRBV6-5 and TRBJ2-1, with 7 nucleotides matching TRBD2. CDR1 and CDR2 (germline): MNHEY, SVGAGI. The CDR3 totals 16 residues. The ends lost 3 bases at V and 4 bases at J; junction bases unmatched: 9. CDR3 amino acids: CASSYFGLGQYNEQFF. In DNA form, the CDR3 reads TGTGCCAGCAGTTATTTCGGACTAGGGCAGTACAATGAGCAGTTCTTC.

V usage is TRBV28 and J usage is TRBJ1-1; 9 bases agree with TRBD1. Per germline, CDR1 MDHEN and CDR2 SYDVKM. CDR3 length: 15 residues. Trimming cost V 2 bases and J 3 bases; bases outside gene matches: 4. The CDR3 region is CASSLTGGRDTEAFF. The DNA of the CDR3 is TGTGCCAGCAGTTTAACAGGGGGCAGGGACACTGAAGCTTTCTTT.